What follows describes a single T cell receptor beta chain. The ends lost 7 bases at V and 4 bases at J; junction bases unmatched: 2. The CDR3 sequence is 13 residues long. The germline gives CDR1 LNHDA, CDR2 SQIVND (reference sequence). Sorting defined naive CD8 T cells as CD8+CD4-CCR7+CD45RA+. The record originates from a study of molecular identifiers for immune sequencing clone quantification. TCRdb passed the PCR reads through MiXCR, listing each CDR3 protein once. The sample lists about 100,000 distinct CDR3 sequences; 36% were seen once. The genes are TRBV19 and TRBJ1-5; 9 bases are shared with TRBD1. This TCR was sampled from a human donor in good health. Some libraries in this study had Jurkat cell RNA spiked in. Sequencing was carried out using naive CD8+ T cells from blood, with Jurkat cell RNA spiked in. This sample's subset: FACS-sorted CD8+CD4-CCR7+CD45RA+ naive T cells. The CDR3 loop is CASIGQGNQPQHF. CDR3 DNA sequence: TGTGCCAGTATCGGACAGGGGAATCAGCCCCAGCATTTT. Supplemented by reference TRBV19 and TRBJ1-5, the full variable domain reads DGGITQSPKYLFRKEGQNVTLSCEQNLNHDAMYWYRQDPGQGLRLIYYSQIVNDFQKGDIAEGYSVSREKKESFPLTVTSAQKNPTAFYLCASIGQGNQPQHFGDGTRLSIL.